This TCR beta chain appears in the sequencing data of a study of beta chain features in type 1 diabetes. A word on this clone: Antigen unknown.

Study results and limitations: In cDNA sequencing, cells with high TCR expression could be over-represented. TCRB CDR3 length was moderately but significantly reduced in all four CD4+ subsets of Type 1 diabetes patients.

Expressed TCRB transcripts got sequenced, as all isolated RNA was reverse transcribed. The repertoire was sequenced with immunoSEQ multiplex PCR; TCRdb's copy has only in-frame clones and lacks some. This sample carries a few hundred thousand clones, approximately 12% of them seen once, and the ten largest clones take around 0.016%. Blood was drawn once from each donor into heparinised tubes. The draws averaged about 110 mL. CD45RO/CCR7/CD25/CD127/CD95/CD27 sorting isolated CD4+ naive, central memory, regulatory and stem cell-like memory cells. The sample was naive CD4+ T cells from blood. The receptor's source is a woman aged 18-29 years with type 1 diabetes.

CDR3 in DNA: TGTGCCAGTAGTATCCAGGGCGGGAGTTTCAATGAGCAGTTCTTC. Translated, it gives CASSIQGGSFNEQFF. This chain links TRBV19 with TRBJ2-1; 7 bases are shared with TRBD2. Germline CDR1 is LNHDA and CDR2 is SQIVND (reference sequence). This CDR3 contains 15 residues. Trimming removed 3 bases from V and 6 bases from J; junction bases left unmatched: 8.